Listed here is a single T cell receptor (beta chain). Its specific antigen is unknown. One junction end disagrees with the germline gene, perhaps due to a read error. The CDR3 starts with the cysteine, ends with the phenylalanine, and has 15 residues. Of all the DNA, just the CDR3 is kept, 45 bases in frame from base 1. CDR1 and CDR2 (LGHNA, YSLEER) derive from the germline V gene. The donors were 40 or so Caucasian individuals from Russia, aged 6 to 90 years, who were systemically healthy. Each donor gave around 9.8 milliliters of peripheral blood, collected into EDTA-treated Vacutainer tubes. Ficoll-Paque density-gradient centrifugation was used to isolate PBMCs, with at least 6.5 million per sample. Total RNA, at least 6 micrograms per sample, was extracted from PBMCs with Trizol reagent. The percentages of naive CD45RAhigh/CD27high T cells were determined by flow cytometry on a PBMC aliquot from every donor.

This record comes from a study of blood T cells in healthy people across ages (dated by TCRdb to about 2015). Regarding the research as a whole: In model experiments, template switching captured about one uniquely barcoded TCR beta cDNA molecule for every two T cells. Age-related changes in TCR beta repertoire diversity were measured in the study by deep sequencing normalized with unique cDNA molecular identifiers. To avoid experimental bias, donors of different ages were spread randomly across the sequencing lanes. The study analyzed two additional independent replicas of 1 million unique cDNA reads from the same blood draw for two donors, one aged 18 to 30 and one aged 80 or older. Donors were grouped into four age groups: young (average about 15 years), middle-aged (over 35), aged (around 56) and long-lived (approximately 78).

General conclusions and limits of the study: Estimates of total diversity based on one million sequenced T cells were considered lower bounds and underestimates. Because the CMV infection status of the donors was unknown, age-related changes in expanded clonotypes may potentially have been confounded. Compared with the aged group, the long-lived group had more naive CD4+ T cells, fewer expanded clones and increased TCR diversity, a pattern suggesting age selection. A strong correlation was found between observed TCR beta diversity and the percentage of naive T cells measured by flow cytometry. As age increased, observed TCR beta diversity per million T cells dropped in a roughly linear way, and a significant reduction was already evident by age approximately 40. Conclusive comparison of naive and antigen-experienced compartments was prevented by the profiling of bulk unsorted PBMCs.

Receptors were amplified or captured by 5' RACE. The sequencer was an Illumina HiSeq 2500. A second PCR of about 6 to 11 cycles was performed with a sample-barcoded 5' primer and a J-beta primer mix. A unique molecular identifier was introduced onto each TCR beta cDNA molecule by a template-switch 5' adaptor carrying 12 random nucleotides. Each sample yielded at least 3 million CDR3-containing paired-end reads. The Mint cDNA synthesis kit, primed by a TRBC-specific oligonucleotide, was used to synthesize first-strand cDNA from all RNA. Following uracil-DNA glycosylase treatment, a first 18-cycle PCR with universal primers M1SS and BC2_uni_R was performed on all cDNA. Regarding the original processing steps: For normalization, 1 million high-quality reads were randomly selected from each sample, with every read carrying a distinct molecular identifier. Instead of being binned into consensus sequences, reads that shared molecular identifiers were thrown out. CDR3 identification, clonotype clustering and error correction used MiTCR with a Q25 quality threshold and the strictest error-elimination algorithm. A nonparametric unseen species model with Euler transformation was used to estimate lower-bound total TCR beta diversity. TCRdb trimmed public reads at Q25 via fastp, called clones via MiXCR and kept in-frame beta chains. CDR3 protein sequences are deduplicated, and each keeps its most common genes and DNA. These V and J calls are TCRdb output, not the study's own analysis. The sample has 1.5 million to 2 million distinct CDR3 sequences on record, roughly 27% of them singletons. The ten largest clonotypes hold roughly 8% of the sample.

The V and J segments used are TRBV4-3 and TRBJ2-3, and 7 junctional nucleotides match TRBD1. Sequencing input: blood. This sequence originates from a woman in her thirties in good health. The nucleotide sequence is TGCGCCAACAGCTCGTCACAGGGGACCGCAGATACGCAGTATTTT. It translates as CANSSSQGTADTQYF.